This T cell receptor beta chain comes out of a study of blood T cell repertoires in COVID-19. Libraries were prepared by immunoSEQ multiplex PCR; TCRdb keeps only in-frame clonotypes and omits some of them. Found here are about 120,000 clones, around 87% of them singletons; the top ten hold around 4%. The TCR originated in a woman aged 55-70 years with COVID-19, enrolled during active disease. Material for sequencing was peripheral blood.

The CDR3 reads CASSSYRSRDRGSLLNLVLFEQYF. The CDR3 DNA is TGTGCCAGCAGCTCTTATCGGTCCCGGGACAGGGGGAGCCTTCTTAATCTGGTTCTTTTTGAGCAGTACTTC. J is TRBJ2-7 and V is TRBV13; 11 nucleotides line up with TRBD1. CDR3 length equals 24 residues. Germline CDR1 is PRHDT and CDR2 is FYEKMQ (reference sequence). After removal of 4 bases from V and 7 bases from J, the junction contained 36 bases not matched to a gene.